This T cell receptor beta chain was profiled in a study of tumor-infiltrating lymphocytes in localized non-small cell lung cancer. The method was immunoSEQ multiplex PCR; TCRdb's version includes in-frame clones alone and lacks a portion of them. The sample has 12,000 or so clones, around 86% seen once. Per the germline V gene, CDR1 is MNHEY and CDR2 is SMNVEV (reference sequence). This CDR3 comprises 12 residues. Trimming shortened V by 6 bases and J by 3 bases, and 9 bases separated the two germline ends. This TCR came from a human donor with non-small cell lung cancer. The V and J genes are TRBV27 and TRBJ2-7, with D maybe TRBD1 (5 bases). Sample: lung tumor tissue. CDR3 protein: CASRDRGYEQYF. The DNA of the CDR3 is TGTGCCAGCAGAGACAGAGGCTACGAGCAGTACTTC.